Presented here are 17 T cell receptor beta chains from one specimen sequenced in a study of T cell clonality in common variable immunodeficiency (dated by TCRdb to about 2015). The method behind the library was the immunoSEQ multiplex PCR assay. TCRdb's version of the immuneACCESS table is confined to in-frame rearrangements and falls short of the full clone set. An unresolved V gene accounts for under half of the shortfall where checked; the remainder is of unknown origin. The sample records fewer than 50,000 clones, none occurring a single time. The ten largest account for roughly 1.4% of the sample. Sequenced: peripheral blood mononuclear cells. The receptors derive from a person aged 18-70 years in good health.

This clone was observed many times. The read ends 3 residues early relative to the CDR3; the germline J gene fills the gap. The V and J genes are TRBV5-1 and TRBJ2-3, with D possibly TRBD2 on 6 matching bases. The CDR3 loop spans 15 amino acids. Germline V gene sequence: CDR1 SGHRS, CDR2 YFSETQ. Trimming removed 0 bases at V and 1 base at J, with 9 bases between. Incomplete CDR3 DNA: TGCGCCAGCAGCTTGGGGCGGGATGGCACAGATACG. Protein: CASSLGRDGTDT. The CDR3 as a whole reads CASSLGRDGTDTQYF.

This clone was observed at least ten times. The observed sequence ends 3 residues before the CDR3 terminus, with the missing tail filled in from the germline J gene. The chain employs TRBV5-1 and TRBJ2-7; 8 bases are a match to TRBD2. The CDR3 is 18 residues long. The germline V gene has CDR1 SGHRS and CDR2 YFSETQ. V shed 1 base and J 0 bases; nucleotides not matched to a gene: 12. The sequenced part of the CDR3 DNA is TGCGCCAGCAGCTTGCGTATGAAGCGGGAGTTCTCCTCCTACGAG. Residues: CASSLRMKREFSSYE. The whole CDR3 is CASSLRMKREFSSYEQYF.

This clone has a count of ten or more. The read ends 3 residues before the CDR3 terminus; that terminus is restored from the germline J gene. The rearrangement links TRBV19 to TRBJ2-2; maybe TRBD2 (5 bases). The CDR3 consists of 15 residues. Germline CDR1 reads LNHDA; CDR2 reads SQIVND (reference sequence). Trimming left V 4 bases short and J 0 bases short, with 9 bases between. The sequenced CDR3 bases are TGTGCCAGTAGTACCCGGACTGCGAACACCGGGGAG. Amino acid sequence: CASSTRTANTGE. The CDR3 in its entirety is CASSTRTANTGELFF.

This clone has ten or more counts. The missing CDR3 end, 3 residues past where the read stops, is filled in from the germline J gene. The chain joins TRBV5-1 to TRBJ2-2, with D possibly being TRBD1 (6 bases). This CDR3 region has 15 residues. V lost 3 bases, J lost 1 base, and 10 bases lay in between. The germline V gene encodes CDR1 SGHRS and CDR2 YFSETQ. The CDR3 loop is CASSSTGQNTGELFF. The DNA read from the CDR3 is TGCGCCAGCAGCTCTACAGGGCAGAACACCGGGGAG.

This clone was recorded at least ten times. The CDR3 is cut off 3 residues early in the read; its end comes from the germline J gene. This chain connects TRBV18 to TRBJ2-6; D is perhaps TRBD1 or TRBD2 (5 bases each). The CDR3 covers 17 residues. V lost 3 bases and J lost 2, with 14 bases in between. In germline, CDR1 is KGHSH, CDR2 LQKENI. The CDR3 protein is CASSPPNRGAGANVLTF. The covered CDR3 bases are TGTGCCAGCTCACCGCCCAATAGAGGGGCTGGGGCCAACGTC.

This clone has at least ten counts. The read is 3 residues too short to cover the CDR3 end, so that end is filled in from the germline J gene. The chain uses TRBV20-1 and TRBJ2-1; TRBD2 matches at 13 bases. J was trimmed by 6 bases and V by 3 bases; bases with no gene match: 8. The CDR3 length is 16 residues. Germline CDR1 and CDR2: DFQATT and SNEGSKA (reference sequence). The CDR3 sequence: CSASPFTSGRGNEQFF. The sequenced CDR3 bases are TGCAGTGCTAGCCCCTTCACTAGCGGGAGGGGCAATGAG.

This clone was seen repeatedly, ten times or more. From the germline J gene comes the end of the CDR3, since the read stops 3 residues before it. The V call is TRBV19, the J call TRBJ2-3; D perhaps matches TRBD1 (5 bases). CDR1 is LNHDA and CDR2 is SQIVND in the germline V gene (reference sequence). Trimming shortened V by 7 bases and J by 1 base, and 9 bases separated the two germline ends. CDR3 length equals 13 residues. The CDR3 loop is CASNGAGTDTQYF. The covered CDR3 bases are TGTGCCAGTAATGGGGCGGGCACAGATACG.

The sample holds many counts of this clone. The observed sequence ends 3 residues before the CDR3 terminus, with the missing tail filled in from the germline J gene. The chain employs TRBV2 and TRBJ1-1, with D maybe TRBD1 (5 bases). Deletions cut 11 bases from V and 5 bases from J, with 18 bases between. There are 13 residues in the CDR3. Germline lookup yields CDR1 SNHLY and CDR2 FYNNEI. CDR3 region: CAPSPGRRTEAFF. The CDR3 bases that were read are TGTGCCCCCTCCCCAGGGCGGCGGACTGAA.

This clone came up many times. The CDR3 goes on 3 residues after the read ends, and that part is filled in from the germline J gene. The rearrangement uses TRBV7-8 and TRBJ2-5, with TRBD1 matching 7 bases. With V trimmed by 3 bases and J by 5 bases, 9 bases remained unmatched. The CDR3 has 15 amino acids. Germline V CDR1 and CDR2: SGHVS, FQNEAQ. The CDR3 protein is CASSFDRAVRETQYF. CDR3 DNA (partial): TGTGCCAGCAGCTTTGACAGGGCGGTAAGGGAGACC.

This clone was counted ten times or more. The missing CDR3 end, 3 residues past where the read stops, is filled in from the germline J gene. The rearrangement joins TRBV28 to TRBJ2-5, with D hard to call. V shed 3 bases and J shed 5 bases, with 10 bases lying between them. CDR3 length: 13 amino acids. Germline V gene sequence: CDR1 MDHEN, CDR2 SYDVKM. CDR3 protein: CASSFLQGETQYF. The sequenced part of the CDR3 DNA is TGTGCCAGCAGTTTCCTCCAAGGGGAGACC. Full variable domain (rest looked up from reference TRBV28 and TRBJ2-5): DVKVTQSSRYLVKRTGEKVFLECVQDMDHENMFWYRQDPGLGLRLIYFSYDVKMKEKGDIPEGYSVSREKKERFSLILESASTNQTSMYLCASSFLQGETQYFGPGTRLLVL.

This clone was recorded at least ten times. The part of the CDR3 DNA that was read is TGTGCCACCAGTGATTCCCCGGGACTAGCGACAGATACG. Amino acid sequence: CATSDSPGLATDT. The entire CDR3 protein is CATSDSPGLATDTQYF. The chain uses TRBV24-1 and TRBJ2-3; 10 nucleotides line up with TRBD2. The read falls 3 residues short of the CDR3 end, and the missing part is taken from the germline J gene. With 2 bases clipped from V and 3 bases from J, the junction kept 4 bases outside the gene matches. The CDR3 covers 16 residues. CDR1 KGHDR and CDR2 SFDVKD come from the germline V gene.

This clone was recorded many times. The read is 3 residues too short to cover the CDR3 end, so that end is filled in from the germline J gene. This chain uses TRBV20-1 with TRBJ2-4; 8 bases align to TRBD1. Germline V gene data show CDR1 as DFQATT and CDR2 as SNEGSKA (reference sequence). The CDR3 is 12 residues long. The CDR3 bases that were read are TGCAGTGCTAGGGACAGGGACCTTGGT. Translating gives CSARDRDLG. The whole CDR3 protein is CSARDRDLGQYF.

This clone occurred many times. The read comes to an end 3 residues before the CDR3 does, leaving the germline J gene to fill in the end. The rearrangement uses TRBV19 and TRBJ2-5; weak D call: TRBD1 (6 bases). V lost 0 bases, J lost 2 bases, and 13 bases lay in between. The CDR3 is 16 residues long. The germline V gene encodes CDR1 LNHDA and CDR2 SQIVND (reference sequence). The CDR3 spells CASSIDGGRGQETQYF. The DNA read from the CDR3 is TGTGCCAGTAGTATAGATGGGGGCCGAGGGCAAGAGACC.

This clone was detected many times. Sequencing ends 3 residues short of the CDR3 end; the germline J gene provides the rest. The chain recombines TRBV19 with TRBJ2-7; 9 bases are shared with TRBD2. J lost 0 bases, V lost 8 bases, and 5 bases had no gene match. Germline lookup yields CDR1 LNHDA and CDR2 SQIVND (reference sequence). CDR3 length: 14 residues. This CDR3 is CASRRTSDSYEQYF. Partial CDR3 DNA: TGTGCCAGTCGCCGGACTAGCGACTCCTACGAG.

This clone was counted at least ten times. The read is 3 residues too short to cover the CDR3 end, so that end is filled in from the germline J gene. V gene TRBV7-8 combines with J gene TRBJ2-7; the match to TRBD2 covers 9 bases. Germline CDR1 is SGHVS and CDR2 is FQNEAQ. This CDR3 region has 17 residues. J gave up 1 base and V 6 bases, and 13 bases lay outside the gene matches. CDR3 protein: CASSERVGSGSSYEQYF. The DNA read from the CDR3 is TGTGCCAGCAGTGAGAGGGTGGGTAGCGGGAGTTCCTACGAG.

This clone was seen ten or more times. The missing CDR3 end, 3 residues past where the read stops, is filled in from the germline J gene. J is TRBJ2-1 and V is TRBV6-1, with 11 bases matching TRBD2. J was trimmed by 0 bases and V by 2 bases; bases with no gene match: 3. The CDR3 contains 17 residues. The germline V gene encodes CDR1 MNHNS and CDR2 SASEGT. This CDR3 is CASSELSGRGSYNEQFF. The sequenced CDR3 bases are TGTGCCAGCAGTGAACTTAGCGGGAGGGGCTCCTACAATGAG.

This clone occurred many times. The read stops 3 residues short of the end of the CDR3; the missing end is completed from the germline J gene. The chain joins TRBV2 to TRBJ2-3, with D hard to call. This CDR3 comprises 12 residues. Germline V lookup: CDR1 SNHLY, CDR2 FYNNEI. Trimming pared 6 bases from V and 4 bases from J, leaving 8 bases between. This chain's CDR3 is CASSLDSDTQYF. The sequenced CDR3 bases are TGTGCCAGCAGCCTTGACTCAGATACG.